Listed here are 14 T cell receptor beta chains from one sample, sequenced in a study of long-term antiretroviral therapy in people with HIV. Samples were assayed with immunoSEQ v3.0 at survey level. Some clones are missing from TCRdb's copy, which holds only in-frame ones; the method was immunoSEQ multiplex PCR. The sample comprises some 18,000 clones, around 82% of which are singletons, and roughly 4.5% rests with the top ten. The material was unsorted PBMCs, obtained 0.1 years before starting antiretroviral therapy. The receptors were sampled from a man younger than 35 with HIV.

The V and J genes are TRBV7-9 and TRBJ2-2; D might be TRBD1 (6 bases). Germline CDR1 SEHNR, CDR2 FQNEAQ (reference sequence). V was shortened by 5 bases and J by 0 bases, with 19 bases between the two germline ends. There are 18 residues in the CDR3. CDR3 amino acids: CASSTEGGGGANTGELFF. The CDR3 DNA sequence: TGTGCCAGCAGCACAGAGGGTGGGGGCGGCGCGAACACCGGGGAGCTGTTTTTT.

The CDR3 sequence is CASSLGLASTDTQYF. CDR3 bases: TGTGCCAGCAGCCTAGGACTAGCTAGCACAGATACGCAGTATTTT. V and J are TRBV5-4 and TRBJ2-3; 8 bases are shared with TRBD2. Germline assignment: CDR1 SGHNT and CDR2 YYREEE (reference sequence). This CDR3 contains 15 residues. The V and J ends lost 4 bases and 0 bases, in that order; junction bases with no gene match: 4.

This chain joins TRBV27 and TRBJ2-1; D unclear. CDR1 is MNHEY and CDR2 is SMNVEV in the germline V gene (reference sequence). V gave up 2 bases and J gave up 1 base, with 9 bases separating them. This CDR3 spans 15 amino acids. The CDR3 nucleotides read TGTGCCAGCAGTTTAGGTGGCGCTTCCTACAATGAGCAGTTCTTC. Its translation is CASSLGGASYNEQFF.

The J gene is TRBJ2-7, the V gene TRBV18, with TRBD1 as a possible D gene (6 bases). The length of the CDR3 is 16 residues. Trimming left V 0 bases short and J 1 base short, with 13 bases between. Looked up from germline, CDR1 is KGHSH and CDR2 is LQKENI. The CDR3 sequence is CASSPPWGHDSYEQYF. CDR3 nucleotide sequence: TGTGCCAGCTCACCACCATGGGGACATGATTCCTACGAGCAGTACTTC. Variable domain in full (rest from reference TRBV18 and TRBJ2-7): NAGVMQNPRHLVRRRGQEARLRCSPMKGHSHVYWYRQLPEEGLKFMVYLQKENIIDESGMPKERFSAEFPKEGPSILRIQQVVRGDSAAYFCASSPPWGHDSYEQYFGPGTRLTVT.

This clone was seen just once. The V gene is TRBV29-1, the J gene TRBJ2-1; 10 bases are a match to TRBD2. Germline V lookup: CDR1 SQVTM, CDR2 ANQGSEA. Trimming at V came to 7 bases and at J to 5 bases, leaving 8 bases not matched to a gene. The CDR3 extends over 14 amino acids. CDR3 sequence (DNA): TGCAGCGGGATTAGCGGGGGGTCTGACAATGAGCAGTTCTTC. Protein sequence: CSGISGGSDNEQFF.

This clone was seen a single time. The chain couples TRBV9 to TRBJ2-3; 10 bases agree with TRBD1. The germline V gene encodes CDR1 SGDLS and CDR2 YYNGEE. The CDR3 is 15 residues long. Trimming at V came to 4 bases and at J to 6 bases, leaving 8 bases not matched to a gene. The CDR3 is CASSSQDRGFDTQYF. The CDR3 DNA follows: TGTGCCAGCAGCTCTCAGGACAGGGGGTTTGATACGCAGTATTTT.

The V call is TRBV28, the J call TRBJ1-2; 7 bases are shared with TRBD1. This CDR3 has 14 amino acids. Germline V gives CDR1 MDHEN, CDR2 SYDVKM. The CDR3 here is CAHAAGGRLDGYTF. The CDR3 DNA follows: TGTGCTCACGCAGCAGGGGGGAGGCTAGACGGCTACACCTTC.

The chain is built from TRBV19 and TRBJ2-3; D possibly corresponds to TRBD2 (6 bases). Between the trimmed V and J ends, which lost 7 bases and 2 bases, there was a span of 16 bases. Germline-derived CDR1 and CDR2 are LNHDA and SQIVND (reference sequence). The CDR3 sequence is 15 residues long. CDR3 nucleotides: TGTGCCAGTACCATAGGAGCGGGCTTCACAGATACGCAGTATTTT. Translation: CASTIGAGFTDTQYF. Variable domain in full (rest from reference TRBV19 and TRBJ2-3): DGGITQSPKYLFRKEGQNVTLSCEQNLNHDAMYWYRQDPGQGLRLIYYSQIVNDFQKGDIAEGYSVSREKKESFPLTVTSAQKNPTAFYLCASTIGAGFTDTQYFGPGTRLTVL.

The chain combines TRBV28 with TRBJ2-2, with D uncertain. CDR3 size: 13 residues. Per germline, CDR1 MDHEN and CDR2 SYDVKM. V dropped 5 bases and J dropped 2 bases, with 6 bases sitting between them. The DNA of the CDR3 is TGTGCCAGCAGTCGACCTAACACCGGGGAGCTGTTTTTT. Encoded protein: CASSRPNTGELFF.

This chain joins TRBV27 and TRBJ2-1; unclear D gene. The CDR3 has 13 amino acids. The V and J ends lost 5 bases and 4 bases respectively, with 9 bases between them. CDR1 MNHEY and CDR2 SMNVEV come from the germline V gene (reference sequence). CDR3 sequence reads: CASSNTEYNEQFF. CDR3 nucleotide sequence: TGTGCCAGCAGTAATACAGAATACAATGAGCAGTTCTTC.

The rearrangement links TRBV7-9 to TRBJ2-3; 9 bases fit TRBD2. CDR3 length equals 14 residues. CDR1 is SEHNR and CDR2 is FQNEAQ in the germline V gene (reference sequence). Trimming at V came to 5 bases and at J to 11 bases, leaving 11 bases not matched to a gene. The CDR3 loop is CASSQAGGLGGQYF. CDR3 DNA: TGTGCCAGCAGCCAGGCGGGGGGGCTCGGGGGGCAGTATTTT.

The CDR3 nucleotides read TGTGCCAGCAGCCAAGTAGAGGGCGGGGAAGCTTTCTTT. Its translation is CASSQVEGGEAFF. The rearrangement uses TRBV14 and TRBJ1-1; D is undetermined. Germline loops: CDR1 SGHDN, CDR2 FVKESK. The V and J ends lost 1 base and 8 bases respectively, with 11 bases between them. This CDR3 spans 13 amino acids. Looking up the rest from reference TRBV14 and TRBJ1-1 gives the full variable domain: EAGVTQFPSHSVIEKGQTVTLRCDPISGHDNLYWYRRVMGKEIKFLLHFVKESKQDESGMPNNRFLAERTGGTYSTLKVQPAELEDSGVYFCASSQVEGGEAFFGQGTRLTVV.

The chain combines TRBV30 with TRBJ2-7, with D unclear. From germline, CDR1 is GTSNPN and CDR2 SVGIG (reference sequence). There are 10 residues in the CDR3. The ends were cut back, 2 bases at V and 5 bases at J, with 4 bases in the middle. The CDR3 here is CAWSQDEQYF. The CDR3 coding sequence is TGTGCCTGGAGTCAAGACGAGCAGTACTTC.

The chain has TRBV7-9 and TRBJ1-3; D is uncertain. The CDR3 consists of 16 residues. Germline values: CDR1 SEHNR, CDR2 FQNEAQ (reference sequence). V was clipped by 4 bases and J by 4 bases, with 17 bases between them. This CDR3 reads CASSSRYIQPGNTIYF. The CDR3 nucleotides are TGTGCCAGCAGCTCTCGCTACATCCAACCGGGAAACACCATATATTTT.